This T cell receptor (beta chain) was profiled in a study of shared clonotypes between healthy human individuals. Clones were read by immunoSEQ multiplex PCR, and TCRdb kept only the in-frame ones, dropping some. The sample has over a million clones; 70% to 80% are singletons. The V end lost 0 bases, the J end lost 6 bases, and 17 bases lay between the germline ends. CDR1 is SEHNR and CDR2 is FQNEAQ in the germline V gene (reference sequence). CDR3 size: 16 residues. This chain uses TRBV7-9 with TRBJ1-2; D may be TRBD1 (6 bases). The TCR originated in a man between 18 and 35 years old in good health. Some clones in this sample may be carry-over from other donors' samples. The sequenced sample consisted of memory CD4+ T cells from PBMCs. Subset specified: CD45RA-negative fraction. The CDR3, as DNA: TGTGCCAGCAGCTTAGCGTCGGCAGGGGATTCGCATGGCTACACCTTC. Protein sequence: CASSLASAGDSHGYTF. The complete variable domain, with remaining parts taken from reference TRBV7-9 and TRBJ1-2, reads DTGVSQNPRHKITKRGQNVTFRCDPISEHNRLYWYRQTLGQGPEFLTYFQNEAQLEKSRLLSDRFSAERPKGSFSTLEIQRTEQGDSAMYLCASSLASAGDSHGYTFGSGTRLTVV.